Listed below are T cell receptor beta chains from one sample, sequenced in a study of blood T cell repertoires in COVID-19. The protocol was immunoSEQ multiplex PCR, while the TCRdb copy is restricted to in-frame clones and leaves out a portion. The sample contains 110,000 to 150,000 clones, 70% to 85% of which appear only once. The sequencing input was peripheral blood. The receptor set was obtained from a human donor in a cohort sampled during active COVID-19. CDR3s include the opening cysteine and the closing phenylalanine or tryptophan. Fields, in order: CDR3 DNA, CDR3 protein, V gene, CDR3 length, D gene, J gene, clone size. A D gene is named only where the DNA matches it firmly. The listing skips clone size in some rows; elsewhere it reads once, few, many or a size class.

CDR3nt: TGCGCCAGTCAGGACAGGTCGAGCTCCTACAATGAGCAGTTCTTC
CDR3aa: CASQDRSSSYNEQFF
v_gene: TRBV5-1
len: 15
d_gene: TRBD1
j_gene: TRBJ2-1
abundance: NA

CDR3nt: TGTGCCACCATAGAGTCGGGGATCTCCTACGAGCAGTACTTC
CDR3aa: CATIESGISYEQYF
v_gene: TRBV24-1
len: 14
d_gene: NA
j_gene: TRBJ2-7
abundance: few

CDR3nt: TGTGCCAGCAGCCCGCGAGGCGACGAAGCTTTCTTT
CDR3aa: CASSPRGDEAFF
v_gene: TRBV6-5
len: 12
d_gene: NA
j_gene: TRBJ1-1
abundance: NA

CDR3nt: TGTGCCAGTACCCCCCCGGGGCGGGGTTGGGGCGAGCAGTACTTC
CDR3aa: CASTPPGRGWGEQYF
v_gene: TRBV19
len: 15
d_gene: NA
j_gene: TRBJ2-7
abundance: NA

CDR3nt: TGTGCCAGCAGTCCAACCGGGAGGAACTTAAAGGGGGGAAATCAGCCCCAGCATTTT
CDR3aa: CASSPTGRNLKGGNQPQHF
v_gene: TRBV7-8
len: 19
d_gene: NA
j_gene: TRBJ1-5
abundance: NA

CDR3nt: TGCGCCAGCAGCCAAGTACGGAATGAGCAGTTCTTC
CDR3aa: CASSQVRNEQFF
v_gene: TRBV4-3
len: 12
d_gene: NA
j_gene: TRBJ2-1
abundance: NA

CDR3nt: TGTGCCAGCAGCTTAGTCCCGGCGGGGGGTTACAATGAGCAGTTCTTC
CDR3aa: CASSLVPAGGYNEQFF
v_gene: TRBV7-2
len: 16
d_gene: TRBD2
j_gene: TRBJ2-1
abundance: NA

CDR3nt: TGCGCCAGCAGCTTAGGGACAGGGTCCTATAATTCACCCCTCCACTTT
CDR3aa: CASSLGTGSYNSPLHF
v_gene: TRBV5-1
len: 16
d_gene: TRBD1
j_gene: TRBJ1-6
abundance: NA

CDR3nt: TGCAGCGTTGGGGAGACAGGGGGTGCCTATGGCTACACCTTC
CDR3aa: CSVGETGGAYGYTF
v_gene: TRBV29-1
len: 14
d_gene: TRBD1
j_gene: TRBJ1-2
abundance: NA

CDR3nt: TGTGCCAGCAGCTTAGATCTCTACGAGCAGTACTTC
CDR3aa: CASSLDLYEQYF
v_gene: TRBV11-2
len: 12
d_gene: NA
j_gene: TRBJ2-7
abundance: NA

CDR3nt: TGTGCCATCAAGGGGGTGAACACTGAAGCTTTCTTT
CDR3aa: CAIKGVNTEAFF
v_gene: TRBV10-3
len: 12
d_gene: NA
j_gene: TRBJ1-1
abundance: NA

CDR3nt: TGTGCCAGCAGTTTACCGGGAAAAATCGAGCAGTACTTC
CDR3aa: CASSLPGKIEQYF
v_gene: TRBV6-6
len: 13
d_gene: NA
j_gene: TRBJ2-7
abundance: NA

CDR3nt: TGTGCCAGCATGCCGGCTAGCGGGGGGGCGGAGGAGCTGTTTTTT
CDR3aa: CASMPASGGAEELFF
v_gene: TRBV6-5
len: 15
d_gene: TRBD2
j_gene: TRBJ2-2
abundance: NA

CDR3nt: TGTGCCACCAGTGATGAGCTAGCGGGGGGCGGCAATGAGCAGTTCTTC
CDR3aa: CATSDELAGGGNEQFF
v_gene: TRBV24-1
len: 16
d_gene: TRBD2
j_gene: TRBJ2-1
abundance: few

CDR3nt: TGTGCCAGCAGCGTAGAGGGGCTCTATGGCTACACCTTC
CDR3aa: CASSVEGLYGYTF
v_gene: TRBV9
len: 13
d_gene: NA
j_gene: TRBJ1-2
abundance: NA

CDR3nt: TGTGCCAGCAGCTTGGGCAGTGGTTCCTACAATGAGCAGTTCTTC
CDR3aa: CASSLGSGSYNEQFF
v_gene: TRBV5-5
len: 15
d_gene: NA
j_gene: TRBJ2-1
abundance: few

CDR3nt: TGTGCCAGCAGCTTGGGGACACTCAATCAGCCCCAGCATTTT
CDR3aa: CASSLGTLNQPQHF
v_gene: TRBV7-2
len: 14
d_gene: NA
j_gene: TRBJ1-5
abundance: NA

CDR3nt: TGCGCCAGCAGCCAAGATTTGTACGGTGAAAAACTGTTTTTT
CDR3aa: CASSQDLYGEKLFF
v_gene: TRBV4-3
len: 14
d_gene: NA
j_gene: TRBJ1-4
abundance: NA

CDR3nt: TGTGCCAGCAGTTTATGGGGCAGGGGAAGCACTGAAGCTTTCTTT
CDR3aa: CASSLWGRGSTEAFF
v_gene: TRBV7-9
len: 15
d_gene: NA
j_gene: TRBJ1-1
abundance: NA

CDR3nt: TGTGCCAGCAGCTTGGGTACTGGAGTCTATGGCTACACCTTC
CDR3aa: CASSLGTGVYGYTF
v_gene: TRBV5-5
len: 14
d_gene: NA
j_gene: TRBJ1-2
abundance: NA

CDR3nt: TGTGCCAGCAGCCAAGACACTAGCGCAGGACCCCCGGGGGCGACAGATACGCAGTATTTT
CDR3aa: CASSQDTSAGPPGATDTQYF
v_gene: TRBV4-2
len: 20
d_gene: NA
j_gene: TRBJ2-3
abundance: NA

CDR3nt: TGCGCCACCACGGGGGGGACTGGGACTTCTACCGGGGAGCTGTTTTTT
CDR3aa: CATTGGTGTSTGELFF
v_gene: TRBV5-1
len: 16
d_gene: TRBD2
j_gene: TRBJ2-2
abundance: NA

CDR3nt: TGTGCCAGCAGCTTAGGCAGGCCTAGCGGGGACCAAGAGACCCAGTACTTC
CDR3aa: CASSLGRPSGDQETQYF
v_gene: TRBV7-2
len: 17
d_gene: TRBD2
j_gene: TRBJ2-5
abundance: NA

CDR3nt: TGTGCCAGCAGCGTTACAGGGGGTTGGGGTGGGGCCAACGTCCTGACTTTC
CDR3aa: CASSVTGGWGGANVLTF
v_gene: TRBV7-3
len: 17
d_gene: TRBD1
j_gene: TRBJ2-6
abundance: NA

CDR3nt: TGTGCCAGCAGCTTAGCGCTAGGGGCCACAGATACGCAGTATTTT
CDR3aa: CASSLALGATDTQYF
v_gene: TRBV7-9
len: 15
d_gene: NA
j_gene: TRBJ2-3
abundance: NA

CDR3nt: TGTGCCAGCAGCTTAGGGGGGGTAGCCTACAATGAGCAGTTCTTC
CDR3aa: CASSLGGVAYNEQFF
v_gene: TRBV11-3
len: 15
d_gene: NA
j_gene: TRBJ2-1
abundance: NA

CDR3nt: TGCGCCAGCAGTGAGTTGGAAAGGAAGGGACTAGCCAAAAACATTCAGTACTTC
CDR3aa: CASSELERKGLAKNIQYF
v_gene: TRBV10-1
len: 18
d_gene: NA
j_gene: TRBJ2-4
abundance: NA

CDR3nt: TGTGCCAGCAGCTTGACAGGGAGGATCAATCAGCCCCAGCATTTT
CDR3aa: CASSLTGRINQPQHF
v_gene: TRBV28
len: 15
d_gene: TRBD1
j_gene: TRBJ1-5
abundance: many

CDR3nt: TGTGCCAGCACCCAACTAGCGGGGGGGCAAGAGACCCAGTACTTC
CDR3aa: CASTQLAGGQETQYF
v_gene: TRBV6-5
len: 15
d_gene: TRBD2
j_gene: TRBJ2-5
abundance: NA

CDR3nt: TGCGCCAGCAGCCAAGAAGGGGCCACGCAGTATTTT
CDR3aa: CASSQEGATQYF
v_gene: TRBV4-1
len: 12
d_gene: NA
j_gene: TRBJ2-3
abundance: few

CDR3nt: TGTGCCAGCAGACCCCATCGGGGTGGGGAGAACAAAGCTTTCTTT
CDR3aa: CASRPHRGGENKAFF
v_gene: TRBV27
len: 15
d_gene: NA
j_gene: TRBJ1-1
abundance: NA

CDR3nt: TGTGCCAGCAGGCCGGGTGCGGGGAGCACCGGGGAGCTGTTTTTT
CDR3aa: CASRPGAGSTGELFF
v_gene: TRBV11-1
len: 15
d_gene: NA
j_gene: TRBJ2-2
abundance: NA

CDR3nt: TGTGCCAGCCACGTTAGCGGGGTGCAGGAGACCCAGTACTTC
CDR3aa: CASHVSGVQETQYF
v_gene: TRBV7-2
len: 14
d_gene: TRBD2
j_gene: TRBJ2-5
abundance: NA

CDR3nt: TGTGCCAGCAGCTCCAGGGTACTGGGGACTGAAGCTTTCTTT
CDR3aa: CASSSRVLGTEAFF
v_gene: TRBV5-4
len: 14
d_gene: NA
j_gene: TRBJ1-1
abundance: NA

CDR3nt: TGCGCCAGCAGCGCCTACGGGACAGGGCCTCTTGATACGCAGTATTTT
CDR3aa: CASSAYGTGPLDTQYF
v_gene: TRBV5-1
len: 16
d_gene: TRBD1
j_gene: TRBJ2-3
abundance: NA

CDR3nt: TGTGCCACTTCAATTTCCGGGACATCGGTCTTCAATCAGCCCCAGCATTTT
CDR3aa: CATSISGTSVFNQPQHF
v_gene: TRBV19
len: 17
d_gene: NA
j_gene: TRBJ1-5
abundance: NA

CDR3nt: TGCGCCAGCAGCTCCCATAGGAGTAGCACAGATACGCAGTATTTT
CDR3aa: CASSSHRSSTDTQYF
v_gene: TRBV5-1
len: 15
d_gene: NA
j_gene: TRBJ2-3
abundance: NA

CDR3nt: TGTGCCAGCCACTCAGGGGGTCGGGTCGAGCAGTACTTC
CDR3aa: CASHSGGRVEQYF
v_gene: TRBV5-4
len: 13
d_gene: TRBD1
j_gene: TRBJ2-7
abundance: NA

CDR3nt: TGTGCCAGTAGTACCCCCCCGTCGGGACAGGGTGTATACGAGCAGTACTTC
CDR3aa: CASSTPPSGQGVYEQYF
v_gene: TRBV19
len: 17
d_gene: TRBD1
j_gene: TRBJ2-7
abundance: NA

CDR3nt: TGTGCCAGCACGCCGGACAGGGGCGCCCCTGAAGCTTTCTTT
CDR3aa: CASTPDRGAPEAFF
v_gene: TRBV2
len: 14
d_gene: TRBD1
j_gene: TRBJ1-1
abundance: NA

CDR3nt: TGTGCCAGCAGTATCGGGGACACCATATATTTT
CDR3aa: CASSIGDTIYF
v_gene: TRBV9
len: 11
d_gene: NA
j_gene: TRBJ1-3
abundance: NA

CDR3nt: TGTGCCAGCAGCCCCGGGGGAGTTGAGGCTTTCTTT
CDR3aa: CASSPGGVEAFF
v_gene: TRBV27
len: 12
d_gene: NA
j_gene: TRBJ1-1
abundance: NA

CDR3nt: TGCGCCAGCAGCTTGATGTCTAGCGGGGGAACCGGGGAGCTGTTTTTT
CDR3aa: CASSLMSSGGTGELFF
v_gene: TRBV5-1
len: 16
d_gene: TRBD2
j_gene: TRBJ2-2
abundance: few

CDR3nt: TGTGCCAGCGGACAGACATTGGCCCAGCATTTT
CDR3aa: CASGQTLAQHF
v_gene: TRBV19
len: 11
d_gene: NA
j_gene: TRBJ1-5
abundance: NA

CDR3nt: TGTGCCAGCGGGCGTAACGAAGTCTACGAGCAGTACTTC
CDR3aa: CASGRNEVYEQYF
v_gene: TRBV7-9
len: 13
d_gene: NA
j_gene: TRBJ2-7
abundance: NA

CDR3nt: TGTGCCACCAGCAGGGGGGAGACAGGGGGCAACGGGGAGCTGTTTTTT
CDR3aa: CATSRGETGGNGELFF
v_gene: TRBV15
len: 16
d_gene: TRBD1
j_gene: TRBJ2-2
abundance: NA

CDR3nt: TGTGCCAGCAGCCAAAGAGCCGACAGGAAGGAAAGTCAGCCCCAGCATTTT
CDR3aa: CASSQRADRKESQPQHF
v_gene: TRBV3-1/TRBV3-2
len: 17
d_gene: NA
j_gene: TRBJ1-5
abundance: NA

CDR3nt: TGTGCCAGCAGTAAGGAAGCGGCCCGGGAGACCCAGTACTTC
CDR3aa: CASSKEAARETQYF
v_gene: TRBV9
len: 14
d_gene: NA
j_gene: TRBJ2-5
abundance: NA

CDR3nt: TGTGCCAGCAGCTTAGTTGGCAATGGTTCACCCCTCCACTTT
CDR3aa: CASSLVGNGSPLHF
v_gene: TRBV7-2
len: 14
d_gene: NA
j_gene: TRBJ1-6
abundance: NA

CDR3nt: TGTGCCAGCTCTCGAGCCCTCGGGGAGACCCAGTACTTC
CDR3aa: CASSRALGETQYF
v_gene: TRBV9
len: 13
d_gene: NA
j_gene: TRBJ2-5
abundance: few

CDR3nt: TGTGCCAGCTGTGGGACAGGAATCGAAAATTATCCCCCCTACGAGCAGTACTTC
CDR3aa: CASCGTGIENYPPYEQYF
v_gene: TRBV2
len: 18
d_gene: TRBD1
j_gene: TRBJ2-7
abundance: NA

CDR3nt: TGTGCCACCAGTGTGGCAATTAGCAATCAGCCCCAGCATTTT
CDR3aa: CATSVAISNQPQHF
v_gene: TRBV24-1
len: 14
d_gene: NA
j_gene: TRBJ1-5
abundance: NA

CDR3nt: TGCGCCAGCAGCCAAGAGGTAGTTCGGCAGGGGACAGCAAACCCCTATGGCTACACCTTC
CDR3aa: CASSQEVVRQGTANPYGYTF
v_gene: TRBV4-1
len: 20
d_gene: TRBD1
j_gene: TRBJ1-2
abundance: NA